A selection of T cell receptor beta chains follows, all from one sample in a study of blood T cell repertoires in COVID-19. Sequencing used immunoSEQ multiplex PCR; TCRdb keeps in-frame clones, though not all of them. The sample has 50,000 to 70,000 clones, roughly three quarters seen once. The specimen sequenced was peripheral blood. The receptors originated from a man aged 55 to 70 with acute or convalescent COVID-19. Each CDR3 is given with its conserved first and last residue. The D gene is left open where the match is weak. Clone size is stated in some rows and not others, as once, few, many or a class when expanded.

J: TRBJ1-1; size: .; V: TRBV28; D: .; length: 14; CDR3: CASRPGGVAVRAFF; DNA: TGTGCCAGCAGACCCGGGGGGGTCGCGGTCAGAGCTTTCTTT
J: TRBJ2-7; size: .; V: TRBV6-1; D: .; length: 14; CDR3: CASSDAGPKVEQYF; DNA: TGTGCCAGCAGTGATGCGGGGCCTAAGGTGGAGCAGTACTTC
J: TRBJ2-5; size: .; V: TRBV18; D: .; length: 14; CDR3: CASSPRMYQETQYF; DNA: TGTGCCAGCTCACCGCGTATGTACCAAGAGACCCAGTACTTC
J: TRBJ2-4; size: .; V: TRBV4-2; D: .; length: 15; CDR3: CASSQDEGAVNIQYF; DNA: TGTGCCAGCAGCCAAGATGAAGGGGCCGTAAACATTCAGTACTTC
J: TRBJ1-1; size: .; V: TRBV27; D: .; length: 14; CDR3: CATSWRGEGTEAFF; DNA: TGTGCCACCTCATGGAGAGGGGAGGGGACTGAAGCTTTCTTT
J: TRBJ2-7; size: .; V: TRBV5-1; D: TRBD1; length: 15; CDR3: CASSPGQGLTYEQYF; DNA: TGCGCCAGCAGCCCCGGACAGGGCCTCACCTACGAGCAGTACTTC
J: TRBJ1-5; size: .; V: TRBV18; D: .; length: 14; CDR3: CASSRPGEGQPQHF; DNA: TGTGCCAGCTCACGACCAGGGGAAGGTCAGCCCCAGCATTTT
J: TRBJ2-7; size: .; V: TRBV7-2; D: TRBD2; length: 16; CDR3: CASSSRTSGRTYEQYF; DNA: TGTGCCAGCAGCTCGCGGACTAGCGGGAGGACCTACGAGCAGTACTTC
J: TRBJ1-4; size: .; V: TRBV5-1; D: .; length: 13; CDR3: CASSLQGNEKLFF; DNA: TGCGCCAGCAGCTTGCAGGGTAATGAAAAACTGTTTTTT
J: TRBJ1-1; size: few; V: TRBV6-5; D: .; length: 13; CDR3: CASSQEVLKWAFF; DNA: TGTGCCAGCAGTCAGGAGGTGTTGAAGTGGGCTTTCTTT
J: TRBJ1-4; size: .; V: TRBV5-1; D: .; length: 15; CDR3: CASSLTGATNEKLFF; DNA: TGCGCCAGCAGCTTGACAGGAGCCACTAATGAAAAACTGTTTTTT
J: TRBJ2-1; size: .; V: TRBV5-8; D: TRBD1; length: 16; CDR3: CASNRGQVHNNNEQFF; DNA: TGTGCCAGCAACCGGGGACAGGTTCACAACAACAATGAGCAGTTCTTC
J: TRBJ1-1; size: .; V: TRBV7-9; D: .; length: 14; CDR3: CASSLEGGADEAFF; DNA: TGTGCCAGCAGCTTAGAGGGCGGGGCGGATGAAGCTTTCTTT
J: TRBJ1-5; size: .; V: TRBV24-1; D: .; length: 12; CDR3: CATSDVNQPQHF; DNA: TGTGCCACCAGTGACGTCAATCAGCCCCAGCATTTT
J: TRBJ2-3; size: .; V: TRBV10-3; D: TRBD2; length: 14; CDR3: CAISEGGGRDTQYF; DNA: TGTGCCATCAGTGAGGGCGGGGGTCGGGATACGCAGTATTTT
J: TRBJ1-2; size: .; V: TRBV30; D: .; length: 11; CDR3: CAWSRSTGYTF; DNA: TGTGCCTGGTCCCGGTCAACGGGCTACACCTTC
J: TRBJ2-5; size: .; V: TRBV5-1; D: .; length: 14; CDR3: CASSPLGYSETQYF; DNA: TGCGCCAGCAGCCCCCTAGGCTATTCTGAGACCCAGTACTTC
J: TRBJ2-7; size: .; V: TRBV10-3; D: .; length: 14; CDR3: CAISDWAHSYEQYF; DNA: TGTGCCATCAGTGATTGGGCTCACTCCTACGAGCAGTACTTC
J: TRBJ1-3; size: .; V: TRBV7-2; D: .; length: 13; CDR3: CASSLDGVNTIYF; DNA: TGTGCCAGCAGCTTAGACGGGGTAAACACCATATATTTT
J: TRBJ1-1; size: .; V: TRBV18; D: .; length: 15; CDR3: CASSPGRSSNTEAFF; DNA: TGTGCCAGCTCACCAGGGAGGAGTTCGAACACTGAAGCTTTCTTT
J: TRBJ1-1; size: few; V: TRBV6-6; D: .; length: 10; CDR3: CASLGAGAFF; DNA: TGTGCCAGCCTAGGGGCAGGAGCTTTCTTT
J: TRBJ2-7; size: .; V: TRBV27; D: .; length: 15; CDR3: CASSSAGGGGYEQYF; DNA: TGTGCCAGCAGTTCAGCGGGCGGGGGCGGCTACGAGCAGTACTTC
J: TRBJ1-1; size: .; V: TRBV4-1; D: .; length: 14; CDR3: CASSTRGMNTEAFF; DNA: TGCGCCAGCAGTACTAGGGGGATGAACACTGAAGCTTTCTTT
J: TRBJ2-7; size: once; V: TRBV2; D: .; length: 14; CDR3: CASRGALTVAVQYF; DNA: TGTGCCAGCAGGGGTGCATTGACAGTCGCTGTTCAGTACTTC
J: TRBJ2-6; size: .; V: TRBV7-3; D: .; length: 16; CDR3: CASSLVASSGANVLTF; DNA: TGTGCCAGCAGCTTAGTCGCGAGCTCTGGGGCCAACGTCCTGACTTTC
J: TRBJ2-7; size: once; V: TRBV5-1; D: .; length: 14; CDR3: CASSQDLSSYEQYF; DNA: TGCGCCAGCAGCCAAGACTTGAGCTCCTACGAGCAGTACTTC
J: TRBJ1-3; size: few; V: TRBV27; D: TRBD1; length: 13; CDR3: CASSPQGGNTIYF; DNA: TGTGCCAGCAGTCCACAGGGGGGTAACACCATATATTTT
J: TRBJ1-5; size: .; V: TRBV30; D: .; length: 14; CDR3: CAWSGQYSNQPQHF; DNA: TGTGCCTGGAGCGGACAGTATAGCAATCAGCCCCAGCATTTT
J: TRBJ2-3; size: .; V: TRBV7-9; D: .; length: 16; CDR3: CASSSVERGHTDTQYF; DNA: TGTGCCAGCAGCTCCGTGGAGCGGGGACACACAGATACGCAGTATTTT
J: TRBJ1-2; size: .; V: TRBV7-9; D: .; length: 12; CDR3: CASSLAPVGYTF; DNA: TGTGCCAGCAGCTTAGCCCCGGTTGGCTACACCTTC
J: TRBJ1-2; size: once; V: TRBV19; D: .; length: 13; CDR3: CASSSRNYYGYTF; DNA: TGTGCCAGTAGCAGCCGTAACTATTATGGCTACACCTTC
J: TRBJ1-2; size: once; V: TRBV5-4; D: .; length: 13; CDR3: CASSSTANYGYTF; DNA: TGTGCCAGCAGTTCGACAGCTAACTATGGCTACACCTTC
J: TRBJ1-1; size: few; V: TRBV4-1; D: TRBD1; length: 15; CDR3: CASSQEGQGLTEAFF; DNA: TGCGCCAGCAGCCAAGAGGGACAGGGGCTTACTGAAGCTTTCTTT